Below, one TCR beta chain is given with its context. The data originate from a study of shared clonotypes between healthy human individuals. The germline V gene encodes CDR1 SNHLY and CDR2 FYNNEI. Trimming cost V 0 bases and J 7 bases, with 13 bases left between them. CDR3 length: 15 amino acids. The study ran the assay at deep level. Sequenced by immunoSEQ multiplex PCR; TCRdb stores in-frame clones only, minus some. The table lists 400,000 to 600,000 clones, 75% to 80% of them singletons. Only Caucasian adults living in Nashville, Tennessee made up the donor group. Roughly 82 million PBMCs served as the genomic DNA source for unsorted samples.

This chain uses TRBV2 with TRBJ1-5; D is ambiguous. Sequenced: PBMCs. The clonotype originates from a woman between 40 and 50 years old in good health. Some clones in this sample may be carry-over from other donors' samples. The CDR3 bases are TGTGCCAGCAGTGAAGCATCGGCAGGCTGGCAGCCCCAGCATTTT. It translates to CASSEASAGWQPQHF.